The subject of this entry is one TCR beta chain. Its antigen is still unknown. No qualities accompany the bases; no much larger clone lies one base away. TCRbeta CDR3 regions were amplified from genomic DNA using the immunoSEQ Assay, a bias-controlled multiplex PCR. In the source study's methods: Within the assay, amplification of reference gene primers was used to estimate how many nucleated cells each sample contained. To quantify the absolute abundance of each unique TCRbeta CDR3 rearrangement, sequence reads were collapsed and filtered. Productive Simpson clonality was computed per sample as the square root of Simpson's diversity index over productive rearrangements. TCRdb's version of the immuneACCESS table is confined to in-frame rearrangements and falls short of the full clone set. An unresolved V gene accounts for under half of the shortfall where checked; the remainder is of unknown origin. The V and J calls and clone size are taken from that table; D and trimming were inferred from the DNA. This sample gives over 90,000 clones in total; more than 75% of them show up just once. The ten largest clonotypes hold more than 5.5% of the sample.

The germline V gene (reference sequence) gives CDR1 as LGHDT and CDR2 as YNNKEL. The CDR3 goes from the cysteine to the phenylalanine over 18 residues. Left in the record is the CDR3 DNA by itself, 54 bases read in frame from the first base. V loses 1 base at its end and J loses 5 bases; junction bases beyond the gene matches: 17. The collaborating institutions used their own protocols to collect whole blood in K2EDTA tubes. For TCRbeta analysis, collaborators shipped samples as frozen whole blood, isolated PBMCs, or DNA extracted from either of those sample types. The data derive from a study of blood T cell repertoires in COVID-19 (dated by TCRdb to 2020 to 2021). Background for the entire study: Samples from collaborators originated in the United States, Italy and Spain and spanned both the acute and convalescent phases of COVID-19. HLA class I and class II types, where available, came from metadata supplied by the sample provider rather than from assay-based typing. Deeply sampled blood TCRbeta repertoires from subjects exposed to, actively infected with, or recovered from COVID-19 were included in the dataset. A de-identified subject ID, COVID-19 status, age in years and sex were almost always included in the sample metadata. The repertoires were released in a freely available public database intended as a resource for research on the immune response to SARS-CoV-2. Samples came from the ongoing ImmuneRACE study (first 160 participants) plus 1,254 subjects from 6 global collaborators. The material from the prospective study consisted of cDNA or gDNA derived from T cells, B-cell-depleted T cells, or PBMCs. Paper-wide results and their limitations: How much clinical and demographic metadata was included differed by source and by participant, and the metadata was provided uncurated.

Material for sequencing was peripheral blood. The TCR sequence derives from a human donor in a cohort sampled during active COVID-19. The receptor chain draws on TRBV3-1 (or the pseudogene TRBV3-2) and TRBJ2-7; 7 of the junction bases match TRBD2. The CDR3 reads CASSQGRLLASTRNEQYF. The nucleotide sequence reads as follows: TGTGCCAGCAGCCAAGGTAGGCTACTAGCGAGTACAAGGAACGAGCAGTACTTC.